This T cell receptor beta chain was retrieved from a study of blood T cell repertoires in COVID-19 (dated by TCRdb to between 2020 and 2021). About the investigation overall: Collaborator samples came from the United States, Italy and Spain and covered acute and convalescent phases of COVID-19. The prospective study material was composed of cDNA or gDNA derived from T cells, B-cell-depleted T cells, or PBMCs. Deeply sampled blood TCRbeta repertoires from subjects exposed to, actively infected with, or recovered from COVID-19 were included in the dataset. The repertoires were released in a freely available public database intended as a resource for research on the immune response to SARS-CoV-2. Samples were obtained from the ongoing ImmuneRACE study (first 160 participants) and from about 1,300 subjects provided by 6 global collaborators. Nearly every sample came with metadata listing a de-identified subject ID, COVID-19 status, age in years and sex. HLA class I and class II types, where available, came from metadata supplied by the sample provider rather than from assay-based typing. General study outcomes and caveats: Clinical and demographic metadata were provided uncurated, with the amount varying by source and participant.

Whole blood was collected in K2EDTA tubes by collaborating institutions according to the institutions' own protocols. For TCRbeta analysis, collaborators shipped samples as frozen whole blood, isolated PBMCs, or DNA extracted from either of those sample types. Taken from the germline V gene, the CDR1 and CDR2 loops are SGHRS and YFSETQ. Trimming costs V 0 bases and J 6 bases, and their ends lie 12 bases apart. The CDR3, cysteine through phenylalanine, is 15 amino acids long. Just CDR3 DNA is preserved here, 45 bases in frame from base 1. Regarding this clone: The antigen it binds to is not known. Per-base quality was not reported, and no clone a single base away is much larger than it.

TCRbeta CDR3 regions were amplified from genomic DNA by means of the immunoSEQ Assay, a bias-controlled multiplex PCR. The original methods were these. Within the assay, amplification of reference gene primers was used to estimate how many nucleated cells each sample contained. Sequence reads were collapsed and filtered to measure the absolute abundance of every unique TCRbeta CDR3 rearrangement. For each sample, productive Simpson clonality was calculated by taking the square root of Simpson's diversity index across productive rearrangements. TCRdb carries this immuneACCESS record with in-frame sequences only. Its versions omit some clonotypes, under half of them owing to an unresolved V gene in the studies checked, with the rest unexplained. Clone size and the V and J calls come from that table; the DNA yielded D and trimming. The sample table holds some 31,000 clones, of which about 91% were seen once. Under 2.5% of the sample comes from the top ten.

The receptor comes from a man aged 45-60 years with active COVID-19. Source material: peripheral blood. Here the chain combines TRBV5-1 and TRBJ1-4; D gene: possibly TRBD1, on 6 matching bases. In nucleotide form, the sequence is TGCGCCAGCAGCTTGGTGGGGGGGCTTGATGAAAAACTGTTTTTT. It translates to CASSLVGGLDEKLFF. Where the CDR3 stops, the reference TRBV5-1 and TRBJ1-4 genes take over; the full variable domain is KAGVTQTPRYLIKTRGQQVTLSCSPISGHRSVSWYQQTPGQGLQFLFEYFSETQRNKGNFPGRFSGRQFSNSRSEMNVSTLELGDSALYLCASSLVGGLDEKLFFGSGTQLSVL.